Only a few counts were recorded for the clone carrying this T cell receptor (beta chain). Its specificity is not known. This specimen comes from a study of T-cell reconstitution after alpha-beta-depleted transplantation in children. Study results and caveats: The origin of alpha-beta T cells about two months after transplant was reportedly several hundred expanded graft clones. At the one-year point after transplant, T-cell counts and TCRbeta diversity were found to come mostly from T cells that had been newly produced. High day-60 TCRbeta diversity in some patients came from surviving recipient T cells and thymic progenitors.

Unique molecular identifiers were incorporated during preparation of the TCRbeta library. TCRdb called the PCR reads again in MiXCR, with one record for every CDR3 protein. Of approximately 980,000 distinct CDR3 sequences listed, under 30% are singletons. The clonotype comes from a boy younger than two who had a stem cell transplant for SCID, so the T cells may come from the graft donor. Material: PBMCs, mostly from graft donor cells, obtained 360 days after TCRalphabeta/CD19-depleted stem cell transplant.

The CDR3 loop is CASSLNTPYNEQFF. CDR3 bases: TGTGCCAGCAGTTTAAATACGCCCTACAATGAGCAGTTCTTC. The gene calls are TRBV12-3 or TRBV12-4 and TRBJ2-1; no clear D. The CDR3 runs 14 residues. Trimming cost V 2 bases and J 2 bases, with 7 bases left between them.